This T cell receptor (beta chain) appears in the sequencing data of a study of neurological immune-mediated disorders. This clonotype was detected ten times or more. V shed 1 base and J shed 7 bases, with 11 bases lying between them. The germline V gene encodes CDR1 MDHEN and CDR2 SYDVKM. This CDR3 is 15 amino acids long. 5'RACE employing 10-nucleotide random UMIs yielded the cDNA. Sequencing of 15-18 subjects in each run yielded over 200 million TCR-beta sequences. One entry per CDR3 protein results from TCRdb running MiXCR on the 5' RACE reads. The sample yields about 79,000 distinct CDR3 sequences, approximately 14% seen once.

This receptor was identified in a woman in her forties or fifties in good health. The material sequenced was PBMCs. The J gene is TRBJ1-6, the V gene TRBV28; D ambiguous. The CDR3: CASSLSAGANSPLHF. The CDR3 DNA follows: TGTGCCAGCAGTTTATCTGCAGGAGCCAATTCACCCCTCCACTTT. Full variable domain (rest looked up from reference TRBV28 and TRBJ1-6): DVKVTQSSRYLVKRTGEKVFLECVQDMDHENMFWYRQDPGLGLRLIYFSYDVKMKEKGDIPEGYSVSREKKERFSLILESASTNQTSMYLCASSLSAGANSPLHFGNGTRLTVT.